The 14 T cell receptor beta chains below all came from one sample that was sequenced in a study of neurological immune-mediated disorders (dated by TCRdb to about 2019). The library came from 5' RACE. Sequencing relied on an Illumina HiSeq 2500. The public reads were quality trimmed at Q25 with fastp and then assembled into clones with MiXCR by TCRdb, keeping productive beta chains. A single entry per CDR3 protein holds the most common genes and DNA from its merged rows. The sample profile shows 18,000 or so distinct CDR3 sequences; less than 15% of them were found once. The ten largest account for 6.5% to 9% of the sample. The material sequenced was CD4+ T cells from blood. Receptors were obtained from a woman aged 55-70 years with HTLV-1-associated myelopathy (HAM/TSP).

This clonotype was recorded many times. The rearrangement joins TRBV20-1 to TRBJ1-5; no reliable D call. With 4 bases removed from V and 0 bases from J, the gap between germline ends came to 10 bases. This CDR3 comprises 14 residues. Germline values: CDR1 DFQATT, CDR2 SNEGSKA (reference sequence). CDR3 loop: CSAISGNSNQPQHF. For the CDR3, the DNA is TGCAGTGCTATTAGCGGTAATAGCAATCAGCCCCAGCATTTT.

This clonotype was observed at least ten times. The genes are TRBV4-1 and TRBJ1-5; no firm D call. V was cut by 1 base and J by 0 bases, with 7 bases left in between. In germline, CDR1 is MGHRA, CDR2 YSYEKL. This CDR3 comprises 15 residues. The CDR3 DNA reads as TGCGCCAGCAGCCAAGTTGCAGATAGCAATCAGCCCCAGCATTTT. Translated: CASSQVADSNQPQHF.

This clonotype occurred many times. The chain uses TRBV27 and TRBJ2-6, with 7 bases fitting TRBD2. CDR1 MNHEY and CDR2 SMNVEV come from the germline V gene (reference sequence). The CDR3 contains 15 residues. The trim removed 3 bases at V and 2 bases at J, leaving 1 base unmatched. The CDR3 DNA reads TGTGCCAGCAGTTTGGGGGGGGCTGGGGCCAACGTCCTGACTTTC. Its protein is CASSLGGAGANVLTF.

This chain connects TRBV6-6 to TRBJ2-7, with D possibly being TRBD2 (6 bases). The CDR3 loop spans 15 amino acids. Trimming cost V 6 bases and J 1 base, with 16 bases left between them. Germline values: CDR1 MNHNY, CDR2 SVGAGI (reference sequence). The CDR3 DNA is TGTGCCAGCAGACGGAACCGGGACTCTTCCTACGAGCAGTACTTC. Protein product: CASRRNRDSSYEQYF.

The table lists this clonotype with many counts. The chain joins TRBV5-1 to TRBJ1-1; D uncertain. Trimming pared 0 bases from V and 1 base from J, leaving 7 bases between. The CDR3 is made up of 14 amino acids. In germline, CDR1 is SGHRS, CDR2 YFSETQ. The CDR3 sequence is CASSLGYKNTEAFF. Here the CDR3 DNA reads TGCGCCAGCAGCTTGGGTTATAAGAACACTGAAGCTTTCTTT.

This clonotype was picked up a small number of times. The chain employs TRBV18 and TRBJ1-2; D gene ambiguous. CDR3 size: 15 residues. The germline V gene encodes CDR1 KGHSH and CDR2 LQKENI. The ends were cut back, 8 bases at V and 3 bases at J, with 19 bases in the middle. CDR3 nucleotide sequence: TGTGCCAGCACGAACGGACCACGGGGTGACTATGGCTACACCTTC. Protein sequence: CASTNGPRGDYGYTF.

By sample fraction, this clonotype is medium-sized. CDR3 in DNA: TGTGCCATCAGGGCCGGGGGAGCCTACAATGAGCAGTTCTTC. It yields the protein CAIRAGGAYNEQFF. The chain has TRBV10-3 and TRBJ2-1; D perhaps matches TRBD2 (6 bases). This CDR3 comprises 14 residues. The germline V gene has CDR1 ENHRY and CDR2 SYGVKD. V was trimmed by 6 bases and J by 2 bases, leaving 11 bases between them.

In this sample, this clonotype turned up a few times. This sequence joins TRBV24-1 and TRBJ1-5; 7 positions match TRBD1. Germline-derived CDR1 and CDR2 are KGHDR and SFDVKD. There are 14 residues in the CDR3. V shed 5 bases, J shed 4 bases, and the junction held 4 bases outside the gene matches. The CDR3 region is CATSVQGDNQPQHF. CDR3 DNA sequence: TGTGCCACCAGTGTCCAGGGGGATAATCAGCCCCAGCATTTT.

This clonotype was picked up many times. The chain joins TRBV25-1 to TRBJ1-1; no reliable D call. Trimming took 1 base from V and 0 from J, leaving 3 bases between them. The germline CDR1 and CDR2 sequences are MGHDK and SYGVNS. This CDR3 region has 13 residues. In DNA form, the CDR3 reads TGTGCCAGCAGTGAATGGGTGAACACTGAAGCTTTCTTT. Translation: CASSEWVNTEAFF.

This clonotype occurred many times. This sequence joins TRBV9 and TRBJ2-1; D may be TRBD2 (5 bases). The germline V and J ends were trimmed by 0 bases and 1 base, with 8 bases remaining between them. Per germline, CDR1 SGDLS and CDR2 YYNGEE. This CDR3 has 15 residues. This chain's CDR3 is CASSVVSGSYNEQFF. CDR3 sequence (DNA): TGTGCCAGCAGCGTAGTCAGCGGATCCTACAATGAGCAGTTCTTC.

This clonotype showed up many times. The J gene is TRBJ2-5, the V gene TRBV29-1, with D perhaps matching TRBD2 (5 bases). The CDR3 runs to 12 residues. V gave up 8 bases and J gave up 3 bases, with 13 bases separating them. Germline values: CDR1 SQVTM, CDR2 ANQGSEA. CDR3 DNA: TGCAGCTCTGAGGGTGGGGAAGAGACCCAGTACTTC. This codes for CSSEGGEETQYF.

The J gene is TRBJ2-2, the V gene TRBV5-1; 9 positions match TRBD1. Germline loops: CDR1 SGHRS, CDR2 YFSETQ. This CDR3 has 18 amino acids. The ends lost 0 bases at V and 12 bases at J; junction bases unmatched: 18. The CDR3 DNA sequence: TGCGCCAGCAGCTTGGACATACAGGGACAGGGAAATGCAGGGAAGCTGTTTTTT. Amino acids: CASSLDIQGQGNAGKLFF.

This clonotype was detected ten times or more. This rearrangement joins TRBV20-1 to TRBJ1-2, with D perhaps matching TRBD1 (6 bases). Germline assignment: CDR1 DFQATT and CDR2 SNEGSKA (reference sequence). The CDR3 runs to 13 residues. This CDR3 is CSAPAGTTYGYTF. The CDR3 DNA sequence: TGCAGCGCCCCGGCCGGGACAACTTATGGCTACACCTTC.

This clonotype occurred many times. The rearrangement uses TRBV29-1 and TRBJ1-2; 9 bases fit TRBD1. CDR1 is SQVTM, CDR2 ANQGSEA, per germline. The length of the CDR3 is 15 residues. The V segment lost 3 bases and the J segment 0 bases; nucleotides outside the gene matches: 5. The CDR3 is CSVDGDRVSNYGYTF. The CDR3 DNA reads as TGCAGCGTTGACGGGGACAGGGTATCTAACTATGGCTACACCTTC.